This TCR beta chain was sequenced during a study of T cells after yellow fever vaccination. TCRdb processed the 5' RACE reads anew with MiXCR; each CDR3 protein has one entry. The table records 500,000 to 650,000 distinct CDR3 sequences, roughly 13% of them present only once. As regards this clonotype: The antigen is unknown.

The germline V gene encodes CDR1 ENHRY and CDR2 SYGVKD. The CDR3 totals 13 residues. V lost 6 bases and J 2 bases, leaving 10 bases between the germline ends. Points from the study as a whole: Compared with primary, the secondary response was weaker and peaked at day 5, not 15.

This specimen consisted of PBMCs, obtained on the day of the yellow fever booster vaccination. The receptor was derived from a man younger than 45 who received the YFV17D yellow fever vaccine. The chain has TRBV10-3 and TRBJ1-2; D not resolved. This CDR3 reads CAISSDGNYGYTF. The DNA of the CDR3 is TGTGCCATCAGCTCGGACGGGAACTATGGCTACACCTTC.